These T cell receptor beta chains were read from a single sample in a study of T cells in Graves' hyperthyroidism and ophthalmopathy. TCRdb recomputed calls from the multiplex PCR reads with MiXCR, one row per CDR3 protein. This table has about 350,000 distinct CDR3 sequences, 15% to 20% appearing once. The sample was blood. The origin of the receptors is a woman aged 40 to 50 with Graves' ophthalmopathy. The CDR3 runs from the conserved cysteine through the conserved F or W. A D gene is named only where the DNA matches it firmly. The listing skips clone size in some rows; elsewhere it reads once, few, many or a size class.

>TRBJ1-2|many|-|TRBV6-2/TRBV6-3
CASSPQDYGYTF
TGTGCCAGCAGCCCTCAGGACTATGGCTACACCTTC
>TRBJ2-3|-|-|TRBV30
CAWRTTDTQYF
TGTGCCTGGAGGACCACAGATACGCAGTATTTT
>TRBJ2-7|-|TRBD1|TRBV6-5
CASSSLGTGPYEQYF
TGTGCCAGCAGTTCACTCGGGACAGGGCCCTACGAGCAGTACTTC
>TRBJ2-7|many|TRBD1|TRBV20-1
CSAKPGQGVYEQYF
TGCAGTGCCAAACCGGGACAGGGGGTTTACGAGCAGTACTTC
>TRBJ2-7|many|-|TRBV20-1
CSAREVGLSYEQYF
TGCAGTGCTAGAGAGGTAGGACTAAGCTACGAGCAGTACTTC
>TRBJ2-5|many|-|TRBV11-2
CASSLEALETQYF
TGTGCCAGCAGCTTAGAGGCGTTAGAGACCCAGTACTTC
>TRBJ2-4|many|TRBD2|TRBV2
CASSGTSGGIQYF
TGTGCCAGCAGTGGGACTAGCGGAGGCATTCAGTACTTC
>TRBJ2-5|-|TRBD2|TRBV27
CASSLSPGLAGGETQYF
TGTGCCAGCAGTTTATCCCCGGGACTAGCGGGAGGAGAGACCCAGTACTTC
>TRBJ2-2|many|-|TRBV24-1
CATSLQGNTGELFF
TGTGCCACCAGTTTACAGGGGAACACCGGGGAGCTGTTTTTT
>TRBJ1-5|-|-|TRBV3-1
CASSQGGPIGQPQHF
TGTGCCAGCAGCCAAGGTGGCCCCATCGGACAGCCCCAGCATTTT
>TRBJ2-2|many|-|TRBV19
CASSIGPGNTGELFF
TGTGCCAGTAGTATTGGTCCAGGGAACACCGGGGAGCTGTTTTTT
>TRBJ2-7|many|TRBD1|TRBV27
CASSSLGQAYEQYF
TGTGCCAGCAGTTCCCTGGGACAGGCCTACGAGCAGTACTTC
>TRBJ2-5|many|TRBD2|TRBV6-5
CASSYSGLAGGTQYF
TGTGCCAGCAGTTACTCCGGACTAGCGGGAGGGACCCAGTACTTC
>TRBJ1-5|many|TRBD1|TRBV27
CASSLGGQGDQPQHF
TGTGCCAGCAGTTTAGGCGGACAGGGCGATCAGCCCCAGCATTTT
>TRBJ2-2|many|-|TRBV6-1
CASSEANTGELFF
TGTGCCAGCAGCGAAGCGAACACCGGGGAGCTGTTTTTT
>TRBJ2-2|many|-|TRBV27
CASSVNLGLNTGELFF
TGTGCCAGCAGTGTCAATCTAGGACTTAACACCGGGGAGCTGTTTTTT
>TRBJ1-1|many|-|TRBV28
CASSHKGYTEAFF
TGTGCCAGCAGTCATAAGGGTTACACTGAAGCTTTCTTT
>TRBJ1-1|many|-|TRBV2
CASSHTGLSTEAFF
TGTGCCAGCAGTCACACAGGGCTGAGCACTGAAGCTTTCTTT
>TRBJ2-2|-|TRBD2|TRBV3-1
CASSRWTSGSNTGELFF
TGTGCCAGCAGCCGTTGGACTAGCGGGAGTAACACCGGGGAGCTGTTTTTT
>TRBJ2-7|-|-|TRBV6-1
CASRGPAQAYEQYF
TGTGCCAGCAGAGGACCGGCCCAAGCCTACGAGCAGTACTTC
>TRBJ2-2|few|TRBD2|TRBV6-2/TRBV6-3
CASSLAGIAGELFF
TGTGCCAGCAGTTTAGCGGGAATAGCCGGGGAGCTGTTTTTT
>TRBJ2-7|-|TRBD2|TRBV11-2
CASSLTSGTSGSYEQYF
TGTGCCAGCAGCTTGACCTCCGGGACTAGCGGGAGCTACGAGCAGTACTTC
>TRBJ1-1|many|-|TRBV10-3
CAISGGISLKKEKNTEAFF
TGTGCCATCAGTGGAGGTATATCGTTGAAAAAAGAGAAAAACACTGAAGCTTTCTTT
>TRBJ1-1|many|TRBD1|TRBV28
CASSFPTPGQGAYTEAFF
TGTGCCAGCAGTTTCCCGACCCCGGGACAGGGGGCTTACACTGAAGCTTTCTTT
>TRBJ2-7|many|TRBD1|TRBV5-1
CANSLKRTGIAYEQYF
TGCGCCAACAGCTTGAAGAGGACAGGGATCGCGTACGAGCAGTACTTC
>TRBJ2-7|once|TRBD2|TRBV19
CATCPGTSLNEQYF
TGTGCCACCTGTCCCGGGACTAGCCTTAACGAGCAGTACTTC
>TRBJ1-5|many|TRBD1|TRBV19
CASSNYVGQGNQPQHF
TGTGCCAGTAGTAATTATGTCGGACAGGGGAATCAGCCCCAGCATTTT
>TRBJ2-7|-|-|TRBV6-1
CASKTSRDSYEQYF
TGTGCCAGCAAGACCTCGCGGGACTCCTACGAGCAGTACTTC
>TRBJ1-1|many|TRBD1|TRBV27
CASSTQDRANTEAFF
TGTGCCAGCAGTACCCAAGACAGGGCCAACACTGAAGCTTTCTTT
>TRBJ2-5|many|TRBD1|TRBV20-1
CSAIDRVRFETQYF
TGCAGTGCTATAGACAGGGTTCGCTTTGAGACCCAGTACTTC
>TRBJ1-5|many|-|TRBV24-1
CATSDAPTNQPQHF
TGTGCCACCAGTGATGCCCCCACCAATCAGCCCCAGCATTTT
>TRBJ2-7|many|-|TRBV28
CASIGQNYEQYF
TGTGCCAGCATCGGACAAAACTACGAGCAGTACTTC
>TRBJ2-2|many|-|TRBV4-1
CASSRMGGDTGELFF
TGCGCCAGCAGCCGCATGGGAGGCGACACCGGGGAGCTGTTTTTT
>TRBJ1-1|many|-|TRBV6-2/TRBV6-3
CASSVKGGTEAFF
TGTGCCAGCAGTGTGAAAGGGGGGACTGAAGCTTTCTTT
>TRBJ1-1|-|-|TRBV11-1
CASSLVGGAGGTEAFF
TGTGCCAGCAGCTTAGTAGGAGGGGCCGGTGGCACTGAAGCTTTCTTT
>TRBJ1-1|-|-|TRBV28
CASRRGGEAEAFF
TGTGCCAGCAGGCGAGGGGGGGAGGCTGAAGCTTTCTTT
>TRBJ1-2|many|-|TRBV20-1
CSARGLGHGYGYTF
TGCAGTGCTAGAGGTCTCGGACATGGCTATGGCTACACCTTC
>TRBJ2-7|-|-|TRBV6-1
CASRAPLRKTYEQYF
TGTGCCAGCAGGGCCCCCCTAAGGAAAACCTACGAGCAGTACTTC
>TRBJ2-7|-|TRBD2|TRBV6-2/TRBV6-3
CASSYDLAGDSYEQYF
TGTGCCAGCAGTTACGACCTAGCGGGAGACTCCTACGAGCAGTACTTC
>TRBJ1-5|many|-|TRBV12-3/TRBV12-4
CASSGGAPQPQHF
TGTGCCAGCAGTGGCGGGGCCCCTCAGCCCCAGCATTTT
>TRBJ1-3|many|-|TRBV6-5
CASSYSELSGNTIYF
TGTGCCAGCAGTTACTCGGAGTTGTCTGGAAACACCATATATTTT
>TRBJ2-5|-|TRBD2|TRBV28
CASSLATSGDPQETQYF
TGTGCCAGCAGTTTAGCGACTAGCGGGGATCCTCAAGAGACCCAGTACTTC
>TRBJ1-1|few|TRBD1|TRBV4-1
CASRHGRDRSTEAFF
TGCGCCAGCAGGCACGGGCGGGACAGGTCCACTGAAGCTTTCTTT